These 22 T cell receptor beta chains originate from one sample sequenced in a study of blood T cell repertoires in COVID-19. The protocol was immunoSEQ multiplex PCR, while the TCRdb copy is restricted to in-frame clones and leaves out a portion. Among about 150,000 clones listed, roughly 77% were seen once. Sequencing was performed on peripheral blood. The receptors derive from a man in his sixties with acute or convalescent COVID-19.

The chain combines TRBV10-3 with TRBJ2-3; 10 nucleotides align to TRBD2. Germline loops: CDR1 ENHRY, CDR2 SYGVKD. The CDR3 is made up of 16 amino acids. With 8 bases clipped from V and 2 bases from J, the junction kept 10 bases outside the gene matches. The CDR3 region has the DNA TGTGCCATCGGGGAGCGGACTAGCGGATACACAGATACGCAGTATTTT. Its translation is CAIGERTSGYTDTQYF.

This chain links TRBV18 with TRBJ2-1; 13 bases map to TRBD2. Trimming cost V 4 bases and J 4 bases; bases outside gene matches: 10. Germline CDR1 and CDR2: KGHSH and LQKENI. The CDR3 is 18 amino acids. The CDR3 DNA reads as TGTGCCAGCTCACTACGACGGACTAGCGGGAGACCATACAATGAGCAGTTCTTC. It specifies CASSLRRTSGRPYNEQFF.

The chain is built from TRBV5-6 and TRBJ2-3; tentative D call: TRBD2 (5 bases). Germline lookup yields CDR1 SGHDT and CDR2 YYEEEE. CDR3 length: 12 residues. Trimming left V 1 base short and J 8 bases short, with 8 bases between. DNA of the CDR3: TGTGCCAGCAGCTTGCATGGAGGTACGCAGTATTTT. Its protein product is CASSLHGGTQYF. The full variable domain, with the rest looked up from reference TRBV5-6 and TRBJ2-3, is DAGVTQSPTHLIKTRGQQVTLRCSPKSGHDTVSWYQQALGQGPQFIFQYYEEEERQRGNFPDRFSGHQFPNYSSELNVNALLLGDSALYLCASSLHGGTQYFGPGTRLTVL.

V is TRBV5-6 and J is TRBJ2-7; 7 bases are a match to TRBD2. CDR1 and CDR2 from the germline V gene are SGHDT and YYEEEE. J gave up 2 bases and V 2 bases, and 7 bases lay outside the gene matches. The CDR3 covers 15 residues. The CDR3 sequence: CASSLYLAAPYEQYF. The CDR3 nucleotides are TGTGCCAGCAGCTTATACCTAGCGGCGCCCTACGAGCAGTACTTC.

The V and J genes are TRBV30 and TRBJ1-5; D not certain. Germline CDR1 is GTSNPN and CDR2 is SVGIG (reference sequence). The V end lost 0 bases, the J end lost 5 bases, and 8 bases lay between the germline ends. The CDR3 is made up of 13 amino acids. The CDR3: CAWSVQSDQPQHF. As DNA, the CDR3 is TGTGCCTGGAGTGTACAGTCGGATCAGCCCCAGCATTTT.

This rearrangement joins TRBV2 to TRBJ1-2; 7 positions match TRBD1. The CDR3 is 13 residues long. With 6 bases clipped from V and 5 bases from J, the junction kept 6 bases outside the gene matches. Germline CDR1 reads SNHLY; CDR2 reads FYNNEI. CDR3 in DNA: TGTGCCAGCAGAAAAGGGACAGATTATGGCTACACCTTC. This gives the protein CASRKGTDYGYTF.

This chain links TRBV30 with TRBJ2-7; a possible D gene is TRBD1 (7 bases). V lost 5 bases, J lost 6 bases, and 23 bases lay in between. The CDR3 length is 15 residues. Germline assignment: CDR1 GTSNPN and CDR2 SVGIG (reference sequence). The CDR3: CAWAGGIRGSVEQYF. Written as DNA, the CDR3 is TGTGCCTGGGCTGGAGGGATCAGGGGGTCCGTCGAGCAGTACTTC.

The chain combines TRBV28 with TRBJ2-7, with 7 bases that match TRBD2. This CDR3 has 13 amino acids. CDR1 and CDR2 (germline): MDHEN, SYDVKM. The junction had 5 bases not matched to a gene; V was cut back by 7 bases and J by 2 bases. The chain's CDR3 is CASTRTSPYEQYF. CDR3 in DNA: TGTGCCAGCACGCGGACTAGTCCCTACGAGCAGTACTTC.

This chain connects TRBV12-3 or TRBV12-4 to TRBJ2-5; maybe TRBD1 (6 bases). Trimming shortened V by 9 bases and J by 5 bases, and 16 bases separated the two germline ends. The CDR3 runs to 13 residues. Written as DNA, the CDR3 is TGTGCCAGTAAAGCGGCAGGGGTGGAGACCCAGTACTTC. Encoded protein: CASKAAGVETQYF.

About this clone: A much more abundant neighbour one base away suggests this may be a read error. The chain uses TRBV5-1 and TRBJ2-7; D perhaps matches TRBD1 (6 bases). The CDR3 length is 13 residues. Germline V gene lookup returns CDR1 SGHRS and CDR2 YFSETQ. Trimming took 0 bases from V and 6 from J, leaving 10 bases between them. CDR3 in amino acids: CASSLAAGVEQYF. The CDR3 region has the DNA TGCGCCAGCAGCTTGGCGGCAGGGGTCGAGCAGTACTTC.

There are many counts of this clone. This rearrangement joins TRBV5-1 to TRBJ1-1, with TRBD1 matching over 7 bases. CDR1 and CDR2 from the germline V gene are SGHRS and YFSETQ. The trim removed 4 bases at V and 4 bases at J, leaving 7 bases unmatched. The CDR3 length is 14 residues. The CDR3 loop is CASSGQEPGTEAFF. CDR3 bases: TGCGCCAGCAGCGGACAGGAACCGGGCACTGAAGCTTTCTTT. The full variable domain, its missing parts supplied by reference TRBV5-1 and TRBJ1-1, is KAGVTQTPRYLIKTRGQQVTLSCSPISGHRSVSWYQQTPGQGLQFLFEYFSETQRNKGNFPGRFSGRQFSNSRSEMNVSTLELGDSALYLCASSGQEPGTEAFFGQGTRLTVV.

The CDR3 protein is CATRDSYDGYTF. CDR3 DNA: TGTGCCACCAGAGACAGTTACGACGGCTACACCTTC. V and J are TRBV27 and TRBJ1-2; D perhaps matches TRBD1 (5 bases). V lost 10 bases to trimming and J lost 8 bases, with 17 bases between them. The CDR3 totals 12 residues. Germline-derived CDR1 and CDR2 are MNHEY and SMNVEV (reference sequence).

This clone was observed once. The J gene is TRBJ2-7, the V gene TRBV7-9; the D gene is possibly TRBD2 (5 bases). V lost 2 bases and J 6 bases, leaving 17 bases between the germline ends. Per germline, CDR1 SEHNR and CDR2 FQNEAQ (reference sequence). This CDR3 contains 15 residues. CDR3 protein: CASSLSAGGGREQYF. In nucleotides, the CDR3 is TGTGCCAGCAGCTTAAGTGCGGGCGGAGGACGCGAGCAGTACTTC.

CDR3 region: CASVRDRGLTSYEQYF. The CDR3 region has the DNA TGTGCCAGCGTGAGGGACCGGGGGTTAACCTCCTACGAGCAGTACTTC. The chain combines TRBV2 with TRBJ2-7, with D perhaps matching TRBD2 (6 bases). The CDR3 covers 16 residues. Germline V lookup: CDR1 SNHLY, CDR2 FYNNEI. V was pared by 8 bases and J by 0 bases, with 20 bases between.

The rearrangement joins TRBV28 to TRBJ1-2; 8 positions match TRBD1. The CDR3 runs to 12 residues. V was clipped by 7 bases and J by 10 bases; unmatched bases: 8. Germline-derived CDR1 and CDR2 are MDHEN and SYDVKM. The CDR3 here is CASTKGTGFYTF. The CDR3 bases are TGTGCCAGCACCAAGGGGACAGGATTCTACACCTTC.

The chain uses TRBV4-1 and TRBJ2-1, with D perhaps TRBD2 (5 bases). Germline V gives CDR1 MGHRA, CDR2 YSYEKL. Trimming removed 6 bases from V and 0 bases from J, with 15 bases in between. This CDR3 contains 16 residues. This chain's CDR3 is CASSRAARNSYNEQFF. CDR3 in DNA: TGCGCCAGCAGTCGAGCGGCCAGGAACTCCTACAATGAGCAGTTCTTC.

The chain has TRBV7-6 and TRBJ2-5; 7 bases match TRBD2. The CDR3 is 14 residues long. CDR1 is SGHVS, CDR2 FNYEAQ, per germline. Losses at the gene ends were 3 bases for V and 5 bases for J; bases not matched to a gene: 6. The CDR3 DNA follows: TGTGCCAGCAGCTTTTACGGGGGGAGTGAGACCCAGTACTTC. Translation: CASSFYGGSETQYF.

The chain joins TRBV28 to TRBJ2-1, with 9 bases aligning to TRBD1. The germline CDR1 and CDR2 sequences are MDHEN and SYDVKM. After removal of 8 bases from V and 13 bases from J, the junction contained 9 bases not matched to a gene. CDR3 length equals 12 residues. The CDR3 DNA reads as TGTGCCAGCCATCTTCCGGGACAGGGCCAGTTCTTC. Protein product: CASHLPGQGQFF.

The CDR3: CASRPESAGEETQYF. The CDR3, as DNA: TGTGCCAGCAGACCGGAGAGCGCAGGGGAAGAGACCCAGTACTTC. This sequence joins TRBV27 and TRBJ2-5, with a possible D match to TRBD1 (6 bases). CDR3 length: 15 residues. The germline V gene has CDR1 MNHEY and CDR2 SMNVEV (reference sequence). With 6 bases removed from V and 3 bases from J, the gap between germline ends came to 17 bases.

This clone was picked up one time. This chain connects TRBV29-1 to TRBJ1-4, with D possibly matching TRBD1 (6 bases). Germline V gene data show CDR1 as SQVTM and CDR2 as ANQGSEA. Between the trimmed V and J ends, which lost 6 bases and 7 bases, there was a span of 18 bases. The CDR3 covers 14 residues. The CDR3 region has the DNA TGCAGCGTGGTGAGTTGGACAGAGAGTGAAAAACTGTTTTTT. Protein: CSVVSWTESEKLFF.

The chain has TRBV6-5 and TRBJ1-2, with 8 bases fitting TRBD1. After removal of 6 bases from V and 6 bases from J, the junction contained 3 bases not matched to a gene. The CDR3 is made up of 12 amino acids. The germline CDR1 and CDR2 sequences are MNHEY and SVGAGI. The CDR3 reads CASRGQGHGYTF. The CDR3 nucleotides are TGTGCCAGCAGAGGACAGGGACATGGCTACACCTTC.

The chain employs TRBV28 and TRBJ1-4, with 7 bases identical to TRBD1. CDR3 length: 16 residues. V shed 6 bases, J shed 4 bases, and the junction held 11 bases outside the gene matches. Germline lookup yields CDR1 MDHEN and CDR2 SYDVKM. In nucleotides, the CDR3 is TGTGCCAGCAGCTTACGACAGGGACAATTTAATGAAAAACTGTTTTTT. The encoded protein is CASSLRQGQFNEKLFF.